The 17 T cell receptor beta chains presented below share a single source sample, sequenced in a study of spatial heterogeneity in lung cancer. General study points: Within tumors, counts of expanded alpha and beta TCRs tracked tumor mutation counts.

One entry per CDR3 protein results from TCRdb running MiXCR on the 5' RACE reads. The sample lists thousands of distinct CDR3 sequences; about a tenth were seen once. No antigens are known for them. Time point defined: sample taken at primary tumor resection. The sequenced sample was lung tumor tissue, obtained at surgery. The source is a male donor with early-stage non-small cell lung cancer.

This chain connects TRBV10-3 to TRBJ2-5; D gene uncertain. Trimming took 10 bases from V and 1 from J, leaving 7 bases between them. This CDR3 is 11 amino acids long. The germline gives CDR1 ENHRY, CDR2 SYGVKD. CDR3 DNA: TGTGCCACTCTATTCCAAGAGACCCAGTACTTC. Translated, it gives CATLFQETQYF.

This clonotype is medium-sized in the sample. The CDR3 sequence: CAWSVLGSGEQYF. Here the CDR3 DNA reads TGTGCCTGGAGTGTACTCGGGTCGGGCGAGCAGTACTTC. The chain is built from TRBV30 and TRBJ2-7; no definite D call. This CDR3 has 13 amino acids. CDR1 and CDR2 from the germline V gene are GTSNPN and SVGIG (reference sequence). The V gene lost 0 bases and the J gene lost 6 bases, with 12 bases spanning the gap.

This clonotype was seen a handful of times. The J gene is TRBJ2-1, the V gene TRBV19; TRBD1 matches at 7 bases. The V and J ends lost 4 bases and 4 bases, in that order; junction bases with no gene match: 4. The germline V gene encodes CDR1 LNHDA and CDR2 SQIVND (reference sequence). This CDR3 is built from 14 residues. DNA for the CDR3: TGTGCCAGTAGTAAAAGGGGGCGTTACAATGAGCAGTTCTTC. This encodes CASSKRGRYNEQFF.

This clonotype showed up just a few times. V usage is TRBV20-1 and J usage is TRBJ1-6; D is possibly TRBD1 (6 bases). The CDR3 has 15 amino acids. The V end lost 3 bases, the J end lost 0 bases, and 9 bases lay between the germline ends. CDR1 is DFQATT, CDR2 SNEGSKA, per germline (reference sequence). CDR3 DNA: TGCAGTGCTAGTAGGGGGGGCTCCTATAATTCACCCCTCCACTTT. It codes for CSASRGGSYNSPLHF.

The V and J genes are TRBV20-1 and TRBJ2-4, with TRBD2 matching 12 bases. The CDR3 contains 13 residues. V was clipped by 5 bases and J by 9 bases; unmatched bases: 5. Germline lookup yields CDR1 DFQATT and CDR2 SNEGSKA (reference sequence). CDR3 region: CSAPTSGSVIQYF. The CDR3 nucleotides read TGCAGTGCTCCGACTAGCGGGAGCGTCATTCAGTACTTC.

By share, this clonotype ranks as medium-sized (0.01 to 0.1%). This chain links TRBV19 with TRBJ1-1; D remains unclear. The V gene lost 7 bases and the J gene lost 0 bases, with 12 bases spanning the gap. CDR3 length: 14 residues. The germline CDR1 and CDR2 sequences are LNHDA and SQIVND (reference sequence). The CDR3 nucleotides are TGTGCCAGTAAACTGGCCACTTTGAACACTGAAGCTTTCTTT. This gives the protein CASKLATLNTEAFF. The complete variable domain, with remaining parts taken from reference TRBV19 and TRBJ1-1, reads DGGITQSPKYLFRKEGQNVTLSCEQNLNHDAMYWYRQDPGQGLRLIYYSQIVNDFQKGDIAEGYSVSREKKESFPLTVTSAQKNPTAFYLCASKLATLNTEAFFGQGTRLTVV.

In the case of this clonotype: Here the CDR3 omits its conserved ending phenylalanine or tryptophan, so a read error is the likely source. V and J are TRBV7-9 and TRBJ2-3; 10 positions agree with TRBD2. The length of the CDR3 is 15 residues. The ends lost 7 bases at V and 4 bases at J; junction bases unmatched: 8. CDR1 and CDR2 (germline): SEHNR, FQNEAQ (reference sequence). The DNA for the CDR3 is TGTGCCAGCACCCTGCTAGCGGGAGACGCAGATACGCAGTATTTG. This encodes CASTLLAGDADTQYL.

This clonotype was counted a few times. The chain recombines TRBV7-9 with TRBJ2-1; 7 bases map to TRBD2. The germline gives CDR1 SEHNR, CDR2 FQNEAQ (reference sequence). Trimming cost V 6 bases and J 2 bases; bases outside gene matches: 10. The CDR3 is made up of 16 amino acids. As DNA, the CDR3 is TGTGCCAGCAGGCGAGAAGGGAGCGGGGCCTACAATGAGCAGTTCTTC. Protein product: CASRREGSGAYNEQFF.

The rearrangement uses TRBV5-6 and TRBJ2-1, with D hard to call. Looked up from germline, CDR1 is SGHDT and CDR2 is YYEEEE. Trimming cost V 2 bases and J 0 bases, with 6 bases left between them. The CDR3 is 14 residues long. CDR3 nucleotides: TGTGCCAGCAGCTTCTGGAGCTCCTACAATGAGCAGTTCTTC. It translates to CASSFWSSYNEQFF.

The gene calls are TRBV4-3 and TRBJ2-5; 12 positions match TRBD2. In germline, CDR1 is LGHNA, CDR2 YSLEER. This CDR3 comprises 16 residues. The V segment lost 4 bases and the J segment 4 bases; nucleotides outside the gene matches: 7. The CDR3 protein is CASSPRLAGDVETQYF. The CDR3 DNA is TGCGCCAGCAGCCCCCGACTAGCGGGAGACGTAGAGACCCAGTACTTC.

The chain uses TRBV4-2 and TRBJ1-1; tentatively, D is TRBD1 (5 bases). The V end lost 0 bases, the J end lost 10 bases, and 6 bases lay between the germline ends. From germline, CDR1 is LGHNA and CDR2 YNFKEQ. The CDR3 is 11 residues long. CDR3 residues: CASSQEGGAFF. The CDR3 coding sequence is TGTGCCAGCAGCCAAGAGGGGGGAGCTTTCTTT.

In DNA, the CDR3 is TGCAGCGTTTCGCTCGGCGTTGGCTACGAGCAGTACGTC. This codes for CSVSLGVGYEQYV. The chain carries TRBV29-1 and TRBJ2-7; the D is unclear. Germline V gene data show CDR1 as SQVTM and CDR2 as ANQGSEA. The CDR3 contains 13 residues. Trimming left V 5 bases short and J 3 bases short, with 14 bases between.

The CDR3 nucleotides are TGTGCCAGCAGTTTGGAAAGGCCAGGGGGCGCGTACGAGCAGTACTTC. Translated, it gives CASSLERPGGAYEQYF. This chain joins TRBV27 and TRBJ2-7, with 8 bases identical to TRBD1. CDR1 and CDR2 (germline): MNHEY, SMNVEV (reference sequence). Unmatched junction bases numbered 11, after V lost 3 bases and J lost 4 bases. CDR3 length equals 16 residues.

This clonotype was detected once. The chain has TRBV27 and TRBJ1-5, with D hard to call. Trimming left V 3 bases short and J 3 bases short, with 6 bases between. This CDR3 spans 13 amino acids. Germline CDR1 MNHEY, CDR2 SMNVEV (reference sequence). The CDR3, as DNA: TGTGCCAGCAGTTTTTCTACCAATCAGCCCCAGCATTTT. It encodes CASSFSTNQPQHF.

The chain joins TRBV20-1 to TRBJ2-7, with D perhaps TRBD1 or TRBD2 (5 bases each). V dropped 6 bases and J dropped 6 bases, with 12 bases sitting between them. This CDR3 has 11 amino acids. CDR1 DFQATT and CDR2 SNEGSKA come from the germline V gene (reference sequence). The chain's CDR3 is CSALRDGEQYV. The DNA of the CDR3 is TGCAGTGCGCTAAGGGACGGCGAGCAGTACGTC.

By sample share, this clonotype is medium-sized. The rearrangement uses TRBV29-1 and TRBJ2-2; D ambiguous. CDR3 length: 13 residues. The V and J ends lost 3 bases and 4 bases respectively, with 9 bases between them. Germline CDR1 reads SQVTM; CDR2 reads ANQGSEA. In DNA form, the CDR3 reads TGCAGCGTTGACAGGCGTAGCACCGGGGAGCTGTTTTTT. It encodes CSVDRRSTGELFF.

This clonotype ranks as medium-sized. The V and J genes are TRBV20-1 and TRBJ2-3; 9 nucleotides line up with TRBD2. CDR3 size: 15 residues. The J segment lost 4 bases and the V segment lost 0 bases, leaving 5 bases of the junction unmatched. The V gene's germline CDR1 is DFQATT and CDR2 SNEGSKA (reference sequence). The CDR3, as DNA: TGCAGTGCTAGAGATCTTAGCGGGAGCCCAGATACGCAGTATTTT. Protein product: CSARDLSGSPDTQYF.